This T cell receptor (beta chain) was profiled in a study of shared clonotypes between healthy human individuals (dated by TCRdb to 2020 to 2022). Notes on the research overall: The cohort comprised two women and three men aged 18 to 49 years. The study deeply sequenced blood TCR repertoires of about 5 healthy adults to estimate repertoire size and the extent of clonotype sharing between individuals. Between about 0.94 and 10 billion PBMCs per donor were obtained by leukapheresis. To increase sequencing depth and limit assay-specific biases, different laboratories used diverse techniques to prepare libraries and sequence TCR repertoires. For each donor, CD4 naive and CD4 memory were each given three plates, CD8 naive was given two plates, and CD8 memory was given one plate.

At least ten counts were recorded for this clone. There is no known antigen for this receptor. No qualities accompany the bases; no much larger clone lies one base away. Using the deep immunoSEQ assay, multiplex PCR amplified TCR CDR3 regions from genomic DNA. Extracted genomic DNA from each cell subset was distributed evenly across all wells of several immunoSEQ 96-well plates, and each plate was treated as a replicate. For sorted subsets, about 200 ng genomic DNA, equal to tens of thousands of T cell genomes, was loaded into each replicate PCR. Purified libraries were measured with a Qubit 3.0 fluorometer, size-checked on a Bioanalyzer 2100, and measured again with the KAPA Library Quantification kit. A separate single-read 150-cycle Illumina NextSeq 550 flow cell was used to sequence each immunoSEQ 96-well plate. In the authors' own workflow: Because only junctional sequences without quality scores were contained in the immunoSEQ output, filtering matching that applied to full-length reads could not be performed. Sequences were annotated with PyIR, a Python wrapper for IgBLAST v1.9, using IMGT germline references to assign V/J genes and CDR3. Any read was removed if the V/J assignment was weak (E-value above 1e-6), the CDR3 was missing, or the read contained stop codons, out-of-frame junctions, or ambiguous translated residues. V3J clonotypes were defined by identical inferred V gene, J gene, and CDR3 amino acid sequence. Percentage overlap between repertoires was computed as shared unique clonotypes divided by the size of the smaller repertoire. Repertoire richness was assessed with RTK rarefaction, the Chao1 estimator, and Recon v2.1 estimates of unobserved clonotypes. Generation probabilities were computed with OLGA for all TCRbeta clonotypes obtained by the gDNA method from several donors. Here the immuneACCESS table is served through TCRdb, limited to in-frame sequences with V and J called. Missing clones are a known gap in these copies; in checked studies unresolved V genes cover under half, and the rest lacks a known reason. The V and J calls and clone size come from that table; D and trimming were worked out from the DNA. The sample table holds about 100,000 clones, of which about 70% were seen once. Clones ranked in the top ten supply roughly 50% of the sample.

In the germline V gene, CDR1 corresponds to MNHEY and CDR2 to SVGAGI. There are 9 amino acids in the CDR3, from cysteine to phenylalanine inclusive. Solely the CDR3 DNA is kept, with 27 bases framed from the first base. V drops 10 bases and J drops 10 bases, leaving 11 bases in between. What the work shows at the level of the full study, not this receptor alone: Compared with non-shared clonotypes, the clonotypes found in all four sorted-subset donors had higher generation probabilities. Across a few donors, roughly 5.1% of naive CD4, roughly 3.5% of naive CD8, under 2.5% of memory CD4, and over 0.35% of memory CD8 clonotypes were shared. Larger estimated clonotype richness was generally found for naive subsets than for memory subsets. Pairwise subsampling led to the expectation that sequencing depth would affect the degree of clonotype sharing among donors. Rarefaction of sorted-subset datasets indicated incomplete sequencing despite the large sequencing depth. Only blood was sampled, and tissue TCR repertoires likely differ from those in blood. The genetic and exposure-history diversity represented was limited by the small number of donors.

The donors were healthy, HIV-negative adults with no recently reported acute infections or vaccinations. All donors were Caucasian adults living in Nashville, Tennessee, USA. CD8 memory samples were composed of magnetically selected CD45RO+ cells combined with CCR7-negative CD45RA+ effector memory (TemRA) cells. Blood was obtained by leukapheresis, after which PBMCs were separated by Ficoll-Histopaque density gradient centrifugation and cryopreserved in liquid nitrogen vapor phase. Purity and quantity of every magnetically sorted T cell population were checked by analytical flow cytometry. From each sorted fraction, genomic DNA was isolated and quantified by UV absorbance on a Nanodrop 2000c.

The clonotype was recovered from a man between 25 and 39 years old in good health. Sequences were obtained from memory CD8+ T cells sorted from blood. The sample's cell subset or site label is to be understood as: CD45RO+ cells pooled with CCR7-negative TemRA cells. The chain is encoded by TRBV6-5 joined to TRBJ2-7; the D gene identity is not certain. The CDR3 protein is CANNSFQYF. The DNA sequence reads TGTGCCAACAACAGTTTTCAGTACTTC.